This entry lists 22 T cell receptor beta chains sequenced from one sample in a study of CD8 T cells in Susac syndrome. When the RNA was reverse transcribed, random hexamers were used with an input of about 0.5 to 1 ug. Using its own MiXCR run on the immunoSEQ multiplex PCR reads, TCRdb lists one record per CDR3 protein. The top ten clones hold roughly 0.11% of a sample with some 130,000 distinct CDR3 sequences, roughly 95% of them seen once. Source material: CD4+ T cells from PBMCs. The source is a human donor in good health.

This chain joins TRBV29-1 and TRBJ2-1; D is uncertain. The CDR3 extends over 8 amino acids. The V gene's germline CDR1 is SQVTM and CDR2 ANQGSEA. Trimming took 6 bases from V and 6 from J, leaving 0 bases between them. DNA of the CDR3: TGCAGCGTCAATGAGCAGTTCTTC. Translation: CSVNEQFF.

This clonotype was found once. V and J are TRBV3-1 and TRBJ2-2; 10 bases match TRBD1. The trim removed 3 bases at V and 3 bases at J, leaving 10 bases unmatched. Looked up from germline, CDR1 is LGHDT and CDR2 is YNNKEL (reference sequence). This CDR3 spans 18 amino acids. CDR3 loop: CASSHLADRGKDTGELFF. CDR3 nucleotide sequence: TGTGCCAGCAGCCACTTAGCGGACAGGGGGAAGGACACCGGGGAGCTGTTTTTT.

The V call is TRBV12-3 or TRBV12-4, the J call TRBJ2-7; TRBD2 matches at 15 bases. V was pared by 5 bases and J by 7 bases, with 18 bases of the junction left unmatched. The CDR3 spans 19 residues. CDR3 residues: CASSKTRRGLAGGPGEQYF. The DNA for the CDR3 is TGTGCCAGCAGTAAAACTAGAAGAGGACTAGCGGGAGGGCCTGGAGAGCAGTACTTC.

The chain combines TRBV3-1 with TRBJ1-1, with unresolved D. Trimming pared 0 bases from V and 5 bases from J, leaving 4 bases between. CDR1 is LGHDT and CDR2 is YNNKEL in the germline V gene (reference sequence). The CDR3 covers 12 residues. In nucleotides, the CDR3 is TGTGCCAGCAGCCAAGAGAGTACTGAAGCTTTCTTT. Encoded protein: CASSQESTEAFF.

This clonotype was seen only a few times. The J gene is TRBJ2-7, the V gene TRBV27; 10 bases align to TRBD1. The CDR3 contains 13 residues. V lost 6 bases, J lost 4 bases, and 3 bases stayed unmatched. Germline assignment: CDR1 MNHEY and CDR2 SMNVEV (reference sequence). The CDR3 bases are TGTGCCAGCAGGCGACAGGGGGCTTACGAGCAGTACTTC. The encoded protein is CASRRQGAYEQYF.

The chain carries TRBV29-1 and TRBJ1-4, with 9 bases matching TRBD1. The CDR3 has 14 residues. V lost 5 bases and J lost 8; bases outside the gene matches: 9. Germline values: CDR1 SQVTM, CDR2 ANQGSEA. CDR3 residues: CSVFSPGQGEKLFF. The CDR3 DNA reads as TGCAGCGTTTTCAGTCCGGGACAGGGCGAAAAACTGTTTTTT.

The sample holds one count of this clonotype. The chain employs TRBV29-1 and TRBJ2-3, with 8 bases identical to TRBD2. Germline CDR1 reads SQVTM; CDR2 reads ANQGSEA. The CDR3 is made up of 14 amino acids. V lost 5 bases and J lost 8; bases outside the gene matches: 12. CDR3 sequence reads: CSVLIGLASGTQYF. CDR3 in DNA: TGCAGCGTTTTGATAGGACTAGCTTCCGGTACGCAGTATTTT.

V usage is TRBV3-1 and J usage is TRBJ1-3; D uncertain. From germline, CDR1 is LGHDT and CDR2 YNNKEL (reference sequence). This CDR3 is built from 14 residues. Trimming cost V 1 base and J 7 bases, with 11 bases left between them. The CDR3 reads CASSQVGGMNTIYF. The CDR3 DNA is TGTGCCAGCAGCCAAGTCGGAGGGATGAACACCATATATTTT.

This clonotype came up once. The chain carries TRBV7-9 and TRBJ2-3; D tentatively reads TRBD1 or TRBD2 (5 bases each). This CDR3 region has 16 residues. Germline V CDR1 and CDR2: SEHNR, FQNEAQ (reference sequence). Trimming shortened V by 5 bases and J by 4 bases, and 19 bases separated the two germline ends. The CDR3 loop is CASSLSGLRGADTQYF. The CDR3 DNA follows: TGTGCCAGCAGCCTCTCCGGGCTAAGAGGGGCAGATACGCAGTATTTT. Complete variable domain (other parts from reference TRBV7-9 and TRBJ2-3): DTGVSQNPRHKITKRGQNVTFRCDPISEHNRLYWYRQTLGQGPEFLTYFQNEAQLEKSRLLSDRFSAERPKGSFSTLEIQRTEQGDSAMYLCASSLSGLRGADTQYFGPGTRLTVL.

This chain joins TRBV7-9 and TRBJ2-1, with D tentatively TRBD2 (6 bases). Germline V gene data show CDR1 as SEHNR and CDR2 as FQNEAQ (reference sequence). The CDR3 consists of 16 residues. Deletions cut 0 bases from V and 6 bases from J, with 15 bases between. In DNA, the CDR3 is TGTGCCAGCAGCTTAGCGCGTAGCCTAGCGCGCAATGAGCAGTTCTTC. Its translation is CASSLARSLARNEQFF.

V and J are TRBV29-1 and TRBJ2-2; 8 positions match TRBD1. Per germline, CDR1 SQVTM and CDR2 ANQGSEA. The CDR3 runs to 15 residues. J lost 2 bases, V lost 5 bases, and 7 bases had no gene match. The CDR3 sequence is CSVKRTGKNTGELFF. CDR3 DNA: TGCAGCGTTAAGAGGACAGGGAAAAACACCGGGGAGCTGTTTTTT.

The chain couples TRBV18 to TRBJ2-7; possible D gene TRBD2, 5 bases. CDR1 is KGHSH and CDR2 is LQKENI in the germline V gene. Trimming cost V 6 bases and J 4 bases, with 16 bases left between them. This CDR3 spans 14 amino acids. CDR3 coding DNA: TGTGCCAGCTCGTTAACGCGGGTACAGTACGAGCAGTACTTC. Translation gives CASSLTRVQYEQYF.

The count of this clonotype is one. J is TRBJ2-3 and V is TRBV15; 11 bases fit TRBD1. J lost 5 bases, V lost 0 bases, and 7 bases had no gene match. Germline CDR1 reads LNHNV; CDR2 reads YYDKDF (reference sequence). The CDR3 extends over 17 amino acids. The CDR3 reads CATSRDRGQGVEDTQYF. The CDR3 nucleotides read TGTGCCACCAGCAGAGATCGGGGACAGGGGGTGGAAGATACGCAGTATTTT.

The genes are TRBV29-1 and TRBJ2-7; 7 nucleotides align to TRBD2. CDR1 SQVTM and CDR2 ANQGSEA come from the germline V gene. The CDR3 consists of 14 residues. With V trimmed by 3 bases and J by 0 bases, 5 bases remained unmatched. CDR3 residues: CSVEGGRDSYEQYF. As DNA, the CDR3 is TGCAGCGTTGAGGGTGGGAGGGACTCCTACGAGCAGTACTTC.

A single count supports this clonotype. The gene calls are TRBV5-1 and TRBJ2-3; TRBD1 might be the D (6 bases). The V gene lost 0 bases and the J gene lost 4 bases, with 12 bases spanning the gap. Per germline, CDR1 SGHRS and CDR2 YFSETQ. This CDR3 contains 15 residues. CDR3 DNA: TGCGCCAGCAGCTTGGCGTCAGGGGTTCCAGATACGCAGTATTTT. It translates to CASSLASGVPDTQYF.

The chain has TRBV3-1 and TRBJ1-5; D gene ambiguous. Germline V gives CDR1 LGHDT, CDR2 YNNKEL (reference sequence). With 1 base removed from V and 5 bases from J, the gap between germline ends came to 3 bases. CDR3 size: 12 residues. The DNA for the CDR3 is TGTGCCAGCAGCCAAGGCTATCAGCCCCAGCATTTT. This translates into CASSQGYQPQHF.

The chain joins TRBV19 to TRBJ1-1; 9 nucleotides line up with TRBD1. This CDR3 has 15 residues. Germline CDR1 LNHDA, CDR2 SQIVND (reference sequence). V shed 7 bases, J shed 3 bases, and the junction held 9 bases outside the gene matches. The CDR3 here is CASTPGTGLDTEAFF. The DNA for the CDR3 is TGTGCCAGTACCCCCGGGACAGGGCTGGACACTGAAGCTTTCTTT.

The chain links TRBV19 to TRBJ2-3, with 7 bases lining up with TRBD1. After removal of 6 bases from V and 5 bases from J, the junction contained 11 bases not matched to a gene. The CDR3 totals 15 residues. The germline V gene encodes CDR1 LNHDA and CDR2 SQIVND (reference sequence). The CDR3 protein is CASSPGTAGKDTQYF. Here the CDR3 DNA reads TGTGCCAGTAGCCCCGGGACAGCCGGGAAAGATACGCAGTATTTT.

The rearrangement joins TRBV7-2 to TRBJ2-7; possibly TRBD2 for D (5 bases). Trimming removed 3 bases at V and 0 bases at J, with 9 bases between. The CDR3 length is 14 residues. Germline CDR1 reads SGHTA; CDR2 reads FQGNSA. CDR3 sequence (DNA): TGTGCCAGCAGCTTTAGCGCAAGCTCCTACGAGCAGTACTTC. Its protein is CASSFSASSYEQYF.

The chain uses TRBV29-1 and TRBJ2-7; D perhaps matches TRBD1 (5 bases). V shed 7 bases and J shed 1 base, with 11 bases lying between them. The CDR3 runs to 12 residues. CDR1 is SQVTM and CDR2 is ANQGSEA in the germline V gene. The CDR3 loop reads CSAVTVSYEQYF. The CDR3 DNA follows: TGCAGCGCCGTGACAGTATCCTACGAGCAGTACTTC.

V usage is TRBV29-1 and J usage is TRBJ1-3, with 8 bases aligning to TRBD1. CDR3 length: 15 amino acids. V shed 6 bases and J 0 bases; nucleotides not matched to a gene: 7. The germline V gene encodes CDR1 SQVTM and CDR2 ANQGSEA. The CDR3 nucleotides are TGCAGCGTCAGGACAGGGCCCAACTCTGGAAACACCATATATTTT. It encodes CSVRTGPNSGNTIYF. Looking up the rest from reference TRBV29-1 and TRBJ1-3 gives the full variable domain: SAVISQKPSRDICQRGTSLTIQCQVDSQVTMMFWYRQQPGQSLTLIATANQGSEATYESGFVIDKFPISRPNLTFSTLTVSNMSPEDSSIYLCSVRTGPNSGNTIYFGEGSWLTVV.

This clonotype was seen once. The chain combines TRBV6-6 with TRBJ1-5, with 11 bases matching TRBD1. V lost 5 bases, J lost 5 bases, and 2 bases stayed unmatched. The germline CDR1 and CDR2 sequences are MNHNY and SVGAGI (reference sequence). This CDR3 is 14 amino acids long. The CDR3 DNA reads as TGTGCCAGCAGTCCGGGACAGGGGGATCAGCCCCAGCATTTT. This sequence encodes CASSPGQGDQPQHF.